This entry concerns a single T cell receptor (beta chain). These data are taken from a study of cytomegalovirus exposure and HLA in healthy donors. Donors showed nominal health when sampled, although they likely had unrecorded immune exposures. PCR was performed using 60 Vbeta and 13 Jbeta primers. The protocol was immunoSEQ multiplex PCR, while the TCRdb copy is restricted to in-frame clones and leaves out a portion. The sample holds 100,000 to 150,000 clones, roughly 83% seen once. Between the trimmed V and J ends, which lost 3 bases and 5 bases, there was a span of 19 bases. The CDR3 length is 16 residues. CDR1 is MNHEY, CDR2 SVGAGI, per germline.

The chain links TRBV6-5 to TRBJ2-5; TRBD1 might be the D (6 bases). The specimen was PBMCs. The sequence came from a young man in good health and CMV-seropositive. This CDR3 reads CASSYLSAGDWETQYF. CDR3 DNA: TGTGCCAGCAGTTATCTTAGCGCAGGGGATTGGGAGACCCAGTACTTC.